A selection of T cell receptor beta chains follows, all from one sample in a study of blood T cell repertoires in COVID-19. The table came from immunoSEQ multiplex PCR; TCRdb's copy has only in-frame clones and leaves some out. This table holds approximately 280,000 clones, around 88% found once. Sequenced sample: peripheral blood. The receptors stem from a man aged 35 to 55 with acute or convalescent COVID-19. The CDR3 runs from the conserved cysteine through the conserved F or W. The D gene is left open where the match is weak. The size of a clone is reported for some rows only, either as once, few or many, or as a class for expanded clones.

j_gene: TRBJ2-7
d_gene: TRBD2
v_gene: TRBV5-1
len: 14
abundance: NA
CDR3nt: TGCGCCAGCAGCTTTCCCGGGACTAGCGGCGAGCAGTACTTC
CDR3aa: CASSFPGTSGEQYF

j_gene: TRBJ1-2
d_gene: TRBD1
v_gene: TRBV4-2
len: 16
abundance: NA
CDR3nt: TGTGCCAGCAGCCAAGATCAATCAGGGGGCGACTATGGCTACACCTTC
CDR3aa: CASSQDQSGGDYGYTF

j_gene: TRBJ2-3
d_gene: NA
v_gene: TRBV19
len: 15
abundance: NA
CDR3nt: TGTGCCAGCAAACCCGGACTGCCTGGCACAGATACGCAGTATTTT
CDR3aa: CASKPGLPGTDTQYF

j_gene: TRBJ2-7
d_gene: TRBD1
v_gene: TRBV4-1
len: 15
abundance: NA
CDR3nt: TGCGCCAGCAGCCCCGACAGGGTAAGCTCCTACGAGCAGTACTTC
CDR3aa: CASSPDRVSSYEQYF

j_gene: TRBJ1-1
d_gene: TRBD1
v_gene: TRBV15
len: 14
abundance: NA
CDR3nt: TGTGCCACCAGCACTCGACAGGGCAGCACTGAAGCTTTCTTT
CDR3aa: CATSTRQGSTEAFF

j_gene: TRBJ1-6
d_gene: TRBD1
v_gene: TRBV18
len: 15
abundance: once
CDR3nt: TGTGCCAGCTCACCTTTAGACAGGGCCTATTCACCCCTCCACTTT
CDR3aa: CASSPLDRAYSPLHF

j_gene: TRBJ1-2
d_gene: NA
v_gene: TRBV30
len: 12
abundance: NA
CDR3nt: TGTGCCTGGGGATATACAGGCTATGGCTACACCTTC
CDR3aa: CAWGYTGYGYTF

j_gene: TRBJ1-1
d_gene: NA
v_gene: TRBV2
len: 12
abundance: NA
CDR3nt: TGTGCCAGCAGTACCCCGGGAGGAGAAGCTTTCTTT
CDR3aa: CASSTPGGEAFF

j_gene: TRBJ2-3
d_gene: TRBD2
v_gene: TRBV11-3
len: 14
abundance: NA
CDR3nt: TGTGCCAGCAGCCACGGGACTAGCCAAGATACGCAGTATTTT
CDR3aa: CASSHGTSQDTQYF

j_gene: TRBJ2-7
d_gene: TRBD2
v_gene: TRBV27
len: 20
abundance: NA
CDR3nt: TGTGCCAGCAGTTTCACGCGATCCGGGACTAGCGGATTTTTCTCCTACGAGCAGTACTTC
CDR3aa: CASSFTRSGTSGFFSYEQYF

j_gene: TRBJ2-3
d_gene: NA
v_gene: TRBV9
len: 15
abundance: NA
CDR3nt: TGTGCCAGCAGACCCTATAGCGGAGACACAGATACGCAGTATTTT
CDR3aa: CASRPYSGDTDTQYF

j_gene: TRBJ1-1
d_gene: NA
v_gene: TRBV5-4
len: 13
abundance: once
CDR3nt: TGTGCCAGCAGCAGAACAGGGAACACTGAAGCTTTCTTT
CDR3aa: CASSRTGNTEAFF

j_gene: TRBJ1-6
d_gene: TRBD1
v_gene: TRBV27
len: 15
abundance: NA
CDR3nt: TGTGCCAGCAGTTCGGACAGGGTCTATAATTCACCCCTCCACTTT
CDR3aa: CASSSDRVYNSPLHF

j_gene: TRBJ2-7
d_gene: TRBD2
v_gene: TRBV12-5
len: 16
abundance: NA
CDR3nt: TGTGCTAGTGGTTTTACGACCGGGACTAGAAATTACGAGCAGTACTTC
CDR3aa: CASGFTTGTRNYEQYF

j_gene: TRBJ1-4
d_gene: NA
v_gene: TRBV5-8
len: 13
abundance: NA
CDR3nt: TGTGCCAGCAGTCCCGGGACATCTGAAAAACTGTTTTTT
CDR3aa: CASSPGTSEKLFF

j_gene: TRBJ1-6
d_gene: NA
v_gene: TRBV6-5
len: 14
abundance: NA
CDR3nt: TGTGCCAGCAGTTCGAGCTCCTATAATTCACCCCTCCACTTT
CDR3aa: CASSSSSYNSPLHF

j_gene: TRBJ1-4
d_gene: NA
v_gene: TRBV10-1
len: 14
abundance: NA
CDR3nt: TGCGACTCTCACGGTCCTAGGATCTATGAAAAACTGTTTTTT
CDR3aa: CDSHGPRIYEKLFF

j_gene: TRBJ1-5
d_gene: TRBD1
v_gene: TRBV12-3/TRBV12-4
len: 13
abundance: NA
CDR3nt: TGTGCCAGCAGCCGACAGGGTGAGGAGCCCCAGCATTTT
CDR3aa: CASSRQGEEPQHF